This TCR beta chain was documented in a study of OX40 agonist ivuxolimab in advanced cancers. Study-level background: Across the patients, intravenous ivuxolimab was delivered every 2 weeks at 0.01 to 10 mg/kg. Three dose-escalation patients had partial responses: one with hepatocellular carcinoma and two with cutaneous melanoma. Regarding the study as a whole: Antigens targeted by the expanded peripheral T cells were not determined.

As to this clone: Its antigen remains unknown.

Germline CDR1 and CDR2: SNHLY and FYNNEI. The CDR3 covers 13 residues. V was trimmed by 2 bases and J by 7 bases, leaving 11 bases between them. Only in-frame clones appear in the TCRdb table, and some are missing; sequencing was by immunoSEQ multiplex PCR. The repertoire holds approximately 82,000 clones, with over 65% as singletons. The sequence was collected from an adult with an advanced solid tumor such as melanoma, head and neck, liver or kidney cancer. This sequence joins TRBV2 and TRBJ2-5, with D unresolved. The source material was CD4+ or CD8+ T cells sorted from blood, sampled in a trial of the OX40 agonist ivuxolimab. The CDR3 loop is CASSERNAGTQYF. The CDR3 region has the DNA TGTGCCAGCAGTGAAAGAAACGCCGGGACCCAGTACTTC.